Each of the 19 T cell receptor beta chains below was sequenced from the same sample in a study of T-cell memory formation after mild COVID-19. TCRdb reprocessed the 5' RACE reads via MiXCR and lists one record per CDR3 protein. This table has about 130,000 distinct CDR3 sequences, more than 15% appearing once. Sequencing was performed on PBMCs or a T cell subset sorted from them (not recorded which). The receptors here all came from an adult woman who had mild COVID-19 (a few samples of this study predate the infection). Cell type and time point are not known.

CDR3 sequence reads: CASKRDPTGGTYEQYF. Here the CDR3 DNA reads TGTGCCAGCAAACGTGATCCTACAGGGGGCACTTACGAGCAGTACTTC. The chain carries TRBV6-5 and TRBJ2-7; 9 bases line up with TRBD1. V lost 7 bases and J lost 4; bases outside the gene matches: 14. Germline CDR1 reads MNHEY; CDR2 reads SVGAGI. This CDR3 has 16 amino acids.

In this sample, this clonotype turned up a few times. The DNA for the CDR3 is TGTGCCAGCAGCCAGGGGGTGGAGGGAAACACTGAAGCTTTCTTT. It is translated as CASSQGVEGNTEAFF. This chain uses TRBV3-1 with TRBJ1-1; tentative D call: TRBD1 (5 bases). The germline V and J ends were trimmed by 3 bases and 2 bases, with 13 bases remaining between them. The CDR3 has 15 amino acids. CDR1 is LGHDT and CDR2 is YNNKEL in the germline V gene (reference sequence).

This clonotype was seen a few times. The chain is built from TRBV5-1 and TRBJ2-5, with a weak D call TRBD1 (5 bases). Germline V gene sequence: CDR1 SGHRS, CDR2 YFSETQ. V dropped 5 bases and J dropped 5 bases, with 13 bases sitting between them. The CDR3 has 13 residues. In DNA, the CDR3 is TGCGCCAGCAGATTTGACAGTTGGGAGACCCAGTACTTC. Protein sequence: CASRFDSWETQYF.

The J gene is TRBJ2-7, the V gene TRBV9; D possibly corresponds to TRBD2 (6 bases). The ends were cut back, 4 bases at V and 3 bases at J, with 14 bases in the middle. CDR3 length: 14 amino acids. Looked up from germline, CDR1 is SGDLS and CDR2 is YYNGEE. CDR3 sequence: CASSPRDSLYEQYF. The CDR3 DNA sequence: TGTGCCAGCAGCCCCCGGGACTCTCTCTACGAGCAGTACTTC.

The J gene is TRBJ2-7, the V gene TRBV4-1, with 7 bases that match TRBD1. V lost 0 bases and J lost 12; bases outside the gene matches: 14. Germline values: CDR1 MGHRA, CDR2 YSYEKL. CDR3 size: 15 residues. CDR3 loop: CASSQDQDRKAMRYF. As DNA, the CDR3 is TGCGCCAGCAGCCAAGATCAGGACAGGAAGGCCATGCGGTACTTC.

V gene TRBV5-1 combines with J gene TRBJ2-3; a weak D match, TRBD2 (7 bases). This CDR3 comprises 16 residues. The ends were cut back, 0 bases at V and 6 bases at J, with 17 bases in the middle. Germline CDR1 SGHRS, CDR2 YFSETQ. The CDR3 coding sequence is TGCGCCAGCAGCTTGGTTCCTCGCGGGGGCGGGGATACGCAGTATTTT. Protein product: CASSLVPRGGGDTQYF. Combining the CDR3 with reference TRBV5-1 and TRBJ2-3 gives the whole variable domain KAGVTQTPRYLIKTRGQQVTLSCSPISGHRSVSWYQQTPGQGLQFLFEYFSETQRNKGNFPGRFSGRQFSNSRSEMNVSTLELGDSALYLCASSLVPRGGGDTQYFGPGTRLTVL.

This clonotype was seen at least ten times. V and J are TRBV7-3 and TRBJ2-5; D might be TRBD1 or TRBD2, each matching 5 bases. Trimming removed 5 bases at V and 5 bases at J, with 18 bases between. The germline CDR1 and CDR2 sequences are SGHTA and FQGTGA. The CDR3 runs 15 residues. The CDR3 nucleotides read TGTGCCAGCAGCCGGGCCACGGGGCCCCGCGAGACCCAGTACTTC. Its translation is CASSRATGPRETQYF.

This clonotype has a handful of counts. This chain connects TRBV12-3 or TRBV12-4 to TRBJ1-2, with a weak D call TRBD1 (5 bases). This CDR3 comprises 12 residues. With 3 bases removed from V and 8 bases from J, the gap between germline ends came to 10 bases. The CDR3: CASSFGGGGYTF. The CDR3 DNA reads as TGTGCCAGCAGTTTTGGGGGAGGCGGCTACACCTTC.

The V call is TRBV5-1, the J call TRBJ1-2, with TRBD1 identical over 9 bases. V dropped 0 bases and J dropped 8; count of bases not matched to a gene: 2. The CDR3 loop spans 13 amino acids. The germline gives CDR1 SGHRS, CDR2 YFSETQ. The CDR3 loop reads CASSLDRGHGYTF. The CDR3 DNA reads as TGCGCCAGCAGCTTGGACAGGGGGCACGGCTACACCTTC.

V gene TRBV12-3 or TRBV12-4 combines with J gene TRBJ2-1; perhaps TRBD1 as D (5 bases). V lost 4 bases and J 6 bases, leaving 13 bases between the germline ends. The CDR3 loop spans 14 amino acids. For the CDR3, the DNA is TGTGCCAGCAGTTCCCCCGACAGTCCCAATGAGCAGTTCTTC. As protein: CASSSPDSPNEQFF.

This clonotype was found a few times. This rearrangement joins TRBV7-9 to TRBJ2-5; D possibly corresponds to TRBD1 (6 bases). The V gene's germline CDR1 is SEHNR and CDR2 FQNEAQ (reference sequence). The CDR3 spans 15 residues. V was clipped by 5 bases and J by 3 bases, with 16 bases between them. CDR3 DNA sequence: TGTGCCAGCAGCACCCAGACAGGACCAAAAGAGACCCAGTACTTC. Translated: CASSTQTGPKETQYF.

The CDR3 nucleotides read TGTGCCAGCAGCTTAGATTTCCAGACTAGCATCCTCCAAGAGACCCAGTACTTC. Protein: CASSLDFQTSILQETQYF. The rearrangement uses TRBV7-9 and TRBJ2-5, with 7 bases fitting TRBD2. Germline V gene data show CDR1 as SEHNR and CDR2 as FQNEAQ (reference sequence). V lost 1 base and J lost 1; bases outside the gene matches: 12. CDR3 length: 18 residues.

This clonotype was seen more than once but under ten times. The rearrangement links TRBV7-2 to TRBJ2-7, with D hard to call. Trimming stripped 1 base from V and 0 bases from J, with 4 bases between. The CDR3 contains 13 residues. Germline V gives CDR1 SGHTA, CDR2 FQGNSA. CDR3 nucleotides: TGTGCCAGCAGCTTAGGCTTCTCCTACGAGCAGTACTTC. This gives the protein CASSLGFSYEQYF.

The CDR3 region has the DNA TGTGCCAGCAGTTACCTTACAGGGGGGCATGAGCAGTTCTTC. Its protein product is CASSYLTGGHEQFF. V is TRBV6-5 and J is TRBJ2-1, with 8 bases fitting TRBD1. The ends lost 2 bases at V and 8 bases at J; junction bases unmatched: 5. CDR3 length: 14 amino acids. CDR1 is MNHEY and CDR2 is SVGAGI in the germline V gene.

This rearrangement joins TRBV7-9 to TRBJ1-4; the match to TRBD1 covers 9 bases. CDR3 length: 15 residues. V lost 6 bases to trimming and J lost 5 bases; unmatched junction nucleotides: 7. Germline assignment: CDR1 SEHNR and CDR2 FQNEAQ (reference sequence). The CDR3 loop reads CASRLGTGKNEKLFF. The CDR3 nucleotides are TGTGCCAGCAGACTAGGGACAGGGAAAAATGAAAAACTGTTTTTT.

This clonotype was detected only a few times. V gene TRBV4-3 combines with J gene TRBJ1-4; 7 positions agree with TRBD1. The V gene end was trimmed by 1 base and the J gene end by 1 base; junction bases not matched to a gene: 12. This CDR3 is built from 19 residues. Germline CDR1 reads LGHNA; CDR2 reads YSLEER. The CDR3 here is CASSQGILTGWGTNEKLFF. CDR3 coding DNA: TGCGCCAGCAGCCAAGGAATTTTGACAGGGTGGGGAACTAATGAAAAACTGTTTTTT.

The sample holds a few counts of this clonotype. V and J are TRBV20-1 and TRBJ2-5; maybe TRBD1 (6 bases). The CDR3 extends over 12 amino acids. Germline V gives CDR1 DFQATT, CDR2 SNEGSKA (reference sequence). Trimming shortened V by 6 bases and J by 5 bases, and 13 bases separated the two germline ends. CDR3 sequence reads: CSAPQGWETQYF. The DNA for the CDR3 is TGCAGTGCGCCACAGGGTTGGGAGACCCAGTACTTC.

This clonotype turned up a few times. This chain connects TRBV5-8 to TRBJ2-2; a weak D match, TRBD2 (5 bases). Between the trimmed V and J ends, which lost 2 bases and 4 bases, there was a span of 15 bases. This CDR3 comprises 16 residues. Germline CDR1 SGHTS, CDR2 YDEGEE. CDR3 in DNA: TGTGCCAGCAGCTTCATGAGAGGGCATTCCACCGGGGAGCTGTTTTTT. Translated: CASSFMRGHSTGELFF.

There are a few counts of this clonotype. J is TRBJ2-5 and V is TRBV2; TRBD2 is a possible D gene (5 bases). This CDR3 region has 14 residues. Germline lookup yields CDR1 SNHLY and CDR2 FYNNEI. Trimming stripped 4 bases from V and 5 bases from J, with 14 bases between. The CDR3 spells CASSVSGSDETQYF. For the CDR3, the DNA is TGTGCCAGCAGTGTTAGTGGGAGTGATGAGACCCAGTACTTC.